The rows below give T cell receptor beta chains drawn from one sample of a study of shared clonotypes between healthy human individuals. This table comes from immunoSEQ multiplex PCR, and its TCRdb copy is limited to in-frame clones, with some not included. The data show about 580,000 clones, with roughly 98% seen just once and 0.25% to 0.35% held by the top ten. The sample comprised naive CD8+ T cells sorted from blood. The receptor source for this set is a man between 25 and 39 years old in good health. The CDR3 runs from the conserved cysteine through the conserved F or W. A D gene is named only where the DNA matches it firmly. The size field is filled for only some rows; it gives once, few, many or a size class.

D gene	clone size	V gene	J gene	CDR3 protein	CDR3 DNA
NA	NA	TRBV29-1	TRBJ2-7	CSALTDNYEQYF	TGCAGCGCTTTGACAGATAACTACGAGCAGTACTTC
TRBD2	NA	TRBV4-1	TRBJ2-5	CASSKGLAGVGETQYF	TGCGCCAGCAGCAAAGGACTAGCGGGAGTCGGCGAGACCCAGTACTTC
NA	NA	TRBV18	TRBJ1-5	CASSPATYDNQPQHF	TGTGCCAGCTCACCTGCCACGTACGACAATCAGCCCCAGCATTTT
NA	NA	TRBV14	TRBJ2-7	CASSQPMAYEQYF	TGTGCCAGCAGCCAGCCGATGGCCTACGAGCAGTACTTC
NA	NA	TRBV7-9	TRBJ2-7	CASSSVDYEQYF	TGTGCCAGCAGCTCCGTGGACTACGAGCAGTACTTC
NA	NA	TRBV7-8	TRBJ2-7	CASSLGGGTGTYEQYF	TGTGCCAGCAGCTTAGGTGGGGGGACGGGAACCTACGAGCAGTACTTC
TRBD1	NA	TRBV29-1	TRBJ2-1	CSVEELHDSPGTGSSSYNEQFF	TGCAGCGTTGAAGAGCTGCACGATAGTCCCGGGACAGGATCGAGCTCCTACAATGAGCAGTTCTTC
NA	NA	TRBV6-6	TRBJ2-1	CASRDGSMNNEQFF	TGTGCCAGCAGAGACGGGAGTATGAACAATGAGCAGTTCTTC
NA	once	TRBV28	TRBJ1-5	CASSADSFFREPQHF	TGTGCCAGCAGTGCGGACAGTTTTTTCAGGGAGCCCCAGCATTTT
NA	NA	TRBV21-1	TRBJ2-2	CASSYPEGNTGELFF	TGTGCCAGCAGCTACCCGGAGGGAAACACCGGGGAGCTGTTTTTT
NA	NA	TRBV27	TRBJ2-5	CASSPRYPGDVETQYF	TGTGCCAGCAGTCCCAGATACCCCGGGGACGTCGAGACCCAGTACTTC
TRBD1	NA	TRBV7-2	TRBJ2-1	CASSRDRGTRSYNEQFF	TGTGCCAGCAGCAGAGACAGGGGCACCCGCTCCTACAATGAGCAGTTCTTC
NA	once	TRBV5-7	TRBJ1-2	CASSLVWVLENYGYTF	TGTGCCAGCAGCTTGGTCTGGGTCCTGGAAAACTATGGCTACACCTTC
NA	NA	TRBV2	TRBJ1-3	CAIQGRLNTIYF	TGTGCCATCCAAGGCAGGTTGAACACCATATATTTT
NA	NA	TRBV7-8	TRBJ2-1	CASSLYGVGEQFF	TGTGCCAGCAGCTTATACGGGGTGGGTGAGCAGTTCTTC
NA	NA	TRBV2	TRBJ1-1	CASSERVPNTEAFF	TGTGCCAGCAGTGAAAGGGTCCCGAACACTGAAGCTTTCTTT
NA	NA	TRBV6-1	TRBJ2-7	CASSVFASYEQYF	TGTGCCAGCAGTGTATTTGCATCCTACGAGCAGTACTTC
TRBD1	NA	TRBV10-2	TRBJ2-5	CASSEFRDRQETQYF	TGCGCCAGCAGTGAGTTCCGGGACAGACAAGAGACCCAGTACTTC
NA	NA	TRBV4-1	TRBJ2-1	CASSQEGDGIAYNEQFF	TGCGCCAGCAGCCAAGAAGGGGACGGGATCGCCTACAATGAGCAGTTCTTC
TRBD2	NA	TRBV30	TRBJ2-1	CAWSVWGGRDYEQFF	TGTGCCTGGAGTGTCTGGGGCGGGAGAGACTATGAGCAGTTCTTC
TRBD2	NA	TRBV5-6	TRBJ2-1	CASSLGASGSVGEQFF	TGTGCCAGCAGCTTGGGTGCTAGCGGGAGTGTTGGTGAGCAGTTCTTC
NA	NA	TRBV6-5	TRBJ1-2	CASSYGREYGYTF	TGTGCCAGCAGTTACGGCAGGGAGTATGGCTACACCTTC
TRBD2	once	TRBV28	TRBJ2-7	CASSLVPGRGKGQYF	TGTGCCAGCAGTTTAGTGCCGGGGAGGGGCAAAGGGCAGTACTTC
NA	NA	TRBV19	TRBJ1-1	CASSISLATEAFF	TGTGCCAGTAGTATATCTTTAGCCACTGAAGCTTTCTTT
TRBD1	NA	TRBV29-1	TRBJ1-2	CSVEARVDRGENFNYGYTF	TGCAGCGTTGAAGCTCGAGTCGACAGGGGCGAGAATTTTAACTATGGCTACACCTTC
NA	NA	TRBV5-1	TRBJ1-3	CASSVLGGAADTIYF	TGCGCCAGCAGCGTTTTGGGGGGAGCAGCGGACACCATATATTTT
NA	NA	TRBV27	TRBJ1-2	CASSLLGTPGIYGYTF	TGTGCCAGCAGTTTGCTGGGGACTCCGGGGATCTATGGCTACACCTTC
TRBD1	NA	TRBV4-3	TRBJ2-1	CASSRDRGLYNEQFF	TGCGCCAGCAGCCGGGACAGGGGGCTTTACAATGAGCAGTTCTTC
NA	few	TRBV11-2	TRBJ1-2	CASSLAPGANYGYTF	TGTGCCAGCAGCTTAGCCCCCGGAGCTAACTATGGCTACACCTTC
NA	NA	TRBV21-1	TRBJ1-2	CAHRGGSWYGYTF	TGTGCCCACAGGGGGGGGAGCTGGTATGGCTACACCTTC
NA	NA	TRBV11-2	TRBJ1-5	CASSLGDSNQPQHF	TGTGCCAGCAGCTTAGGTGATAGCAATCAGCCCCAGCATTTT
NA	NA	TRBV29-1	TRBJ2-7	CSARLAYEQYF	TGCAGCGCTAGGCTTGCTTACGAGCAGTACTTC
TRBD2	NA	TRBV7-9	TRBJ2-1	CASSTSLADSYNEQFF	TGTGCCAGCAGCACAAGTCTAGCGGACTCCTACAATGAGCAGTTCTTC
NA	NA	TRBV7-9	TRBJ2-5	CASSLALRDTQETQYF	TGTGCCAGCAGCTTAGCGCTACGGGACACCCAAGAGACCCAGTACTTC
NA	NA	TRBV9	TRBJ1-5	CASSAGFSNQPQHF	TGTGCCAGCAGCGCTGGCTTTAGCAATCAGCCCCAGCATTTT
NA	NA	TRBV18	TRBJ1-2	CAIPRTDYGYTF	TGTGCCATCCCGAGGACGGATTATGGCTACACCTTC
NA	NA	TRBV10-3	TRBJ2-3	CATYSGDTQYF	TGTGCCACTTACTCTGGAGATACGCAGTATTTT
TRBD1	NA	TRBV27	TRBJ1-5	CASRPGTGGALEPQHF	TGTGCCAGCAGACCTGGGACAGGGGGGGCCCTAGAGCCCCAGCATTTT
NA	NA	TRBV28	TRBJ2-2	CASMDGSLYTGELFF	TGTGCCAGCATGGACGGATCCTTATACACCGGGGAGCTGTTTTTT
NA	NA	TRBV2	TRBJ1-2	CASKWDTSYGYTF	TGTGCCAGTAAGTGGGACACAAGCTATGGCTACACCTTC
NA	NA	TRBV2	TRBJ2-6	CASSDLARVSGANVLTF	TGTGCCAGCAGTGATTTGGCCAGGGTCTCTGGGGCCAACGTCCTGACTTTC
NA	NA	TRBV5-1	TRBJ2-5	CASGGQFQETQYF	TGCGCCAGCGGCGGACAGTTCCAAGAGACCCAGTACTTC
NA	NA	TRBV7-6	TRBJ2-3	CASSLDPSDTQYF	TGTGCCAGCAGCTTGGATCCGTCAGATACGCAGTATTTT
TRBD2	NA	TRBV18	TRBJ2-4	CASSPSIRGRLSKNIQYF	TGTGCCAGCTCACCCAGCATCCGCGGGAGGCTCTCCAAAAACATTCAGTACTTC
NA	NA	TRBV7-2	TRBJ2-5	CASSSISSFWTQYF	TGTGCCAGCAGCTCGATCTCTTCTTTTTGGACCCAGTACTTC
NA	NA	TRBV25-1	TRBJ1-1	CASSENTEAFF	TGTGCCAGCAGCGAGAACACTGAAGCTTTCTTT
NA	NA	TRBV27	TRBJ2-7	CASSPRLGDEQYF	TGTGCCAGCAGTCCACGGCTGGGGGACGAGCAGTACTTC